This entry lists 25 T cell receptor beta chains sequenced from one sample in a study of T cell repertoires in cytomegalovirus infection. TCRdb re-derived calls from the reads in MiXCR, one entry per CDR3 protein. Of tens of thousands of distinct CDR3 sequences listed, over 15% are singletons. These receptors' targets are unknown. The sequenced sample was CD8+ T cells from cultured PBMCs, obtained from culture after CMV antigen stimulation. Receptor source: a human donor in good health (CMV status not recorded). Some clones in this sample may be carry-over from other donors' samples.

The chain recombines TRBV6-1 with TRBJ2-7; no clear D. Germline V lookup: CDR1 MNHNS, CDR2 SASEGT. The CDR3 has 13 residues. Trimming took 1 base from V and 3 from J, leaving 7 bases between them. The CDR3 spells CASSEGPIYEQYF. The CDR3 coding sequence is TGTGCCAGCAGTGAAGGACCGATCTACGAGCAGTACTTC.

About this clonotype: One end of the junction is discordant with germline, which a read error may explain. DNA for the CDR3: TGTGCCAGCAGCCCCGGACAGGGAAAACGAAACTTC. Its protein is CASSPGQGKRNF. The rearrangement joins TRBV7-6 to TRBJ2-7; 8 nucleotides align to TRBD1. Germline lookup yields CDR1 SGHVS and CDR2 FNYEAQ. The CDR3 has 12 residues.

This clonotype turned up a few times. The V and J genes are TRBV11-2 and TRBJ2-1; 10 bases line up with TRBD2. The CDR3 has 15 residues. Germline V gives CDR1 SGHAT, CDR2 FQNNGV. V trimming: 5 bases; J trimming: 7 bases; junction bases outside the gene matches: 8. CDR3 DNA: TGTGCCAGCAGCCATTCTAGCGGGAGTTTGAATGAGCAGTTCTTC. This gives the protein CASSHSSGSLNEQFF.

On this clonotype: At one boundary the junction diverges from the germline segment, which might be a read error. The chain recombines TRBV4-1 with TRBJ2-7, with D hard to call. This CDR3 comprises 16 residues. Germline assignment: CDR1 MGHRA and CDR2 YSYEKL. The CDR3 sequence: CASSQEVGSISYEQYF. In DNA, the CDR3 is TGTGCCAGCAGCCAAGAGGTCGGCTCGATCTCCTACGAGCAGTACTTC.

This CDR3 is CASSPIRTGVAYNEQFF. The CDR3 DNA is TGTGCCAGCAGCCCAATCCGAACAGGGGTGGCATACAATGAGCAGTTCTTC. The V and J genes are TRBV7-9 and TRBJ2-1; 7 bases line up with TRBD1. Trimming removed 5 bases from V and 4 bases from J; junction bases left unmatched: 14. Germline V gene data show CDR1 as SEHNR and CDR2 as FQNEAQ (reference sequence). This CDR3 is 17 amino acids long.

This clonotype has a handful of counts. This chain connects TRBV7-8 to TRBJ2-5, with TRBD2 as a possible D gene (6 bases). V gave up 2 bases and J gave up 5 bases, with 15 bases separating them. The germline V gene encodes CDR1 SGHVS and CDR2 FQNEAQ. CDR3 size: 15 residues. CDR3 protein: CASSLSRGVGETQYF. CDR3 bases: TGTGCCAGCAGCTTAAGTCGCGGGGTGGGGGAGACCCAGTACTTC.

There are many counts of this clonotype. The V gene is TRBV7-9, the J gene TRBJ1-4; no clear D gene. CDR1 SEHNR and CDR2 FQNEAQ come from the germline V gene (reference sequence). This CDR3 is 13 amino acids long. V was pared by 10 bases and J by 5 bases, with 14 bases between. CDR3 residues: CAIDLSPNEKLFF. CDR3 sequence (DNA): TGTGCCATAGACCTCTCGCCAAATGAAAAACTGTTTTTT.

This clonotype was seen more than once but under ten times. The genes are TRBV10-3 and TRBJ2-5; TRBD1 matches at 8 bases. The germline V gene has CDR1 ENHRY and CDR2 SYGVKD. The CDR3 extends over 16 amino acids. Unmatched junction bases numbered 9, after V lost 6 bases and J lost 0 bases. CDR3 residues: CAIREAGTGDQETQYF. The DNA for the CDR3 is TGTGCCATCAGAGAGGCCGGGACAGGCGACCAAGAGACCCAGTACTTC.

The genes are TRBV13 and TRBJ2-3; TRBD2 aligns across 11 bases. V was pared by 4 bases and J by 2 bases, with 5 bases of the junction left unmatched. Germline CDR1 reads PRHDT; CDR2 reads FYEKMQ (reference sequence). CDR3 size: 16 residues. CDR3 residues: CASSSRLAGNTDTQYF. The CDR3 bases are TGTGCCAGCAGCTCTAGACTAGCGGGGAACACAGATACGCAGTATTTT.

The J gene is TRBJ2-2, the V gene TRBV6-6; 11 bases align to TRBD1. After removal of 4 bases from V and 5 bases from J, the junction contained 6 bases not matched to a gene. From germline, CDR1 is MNHNY and CDR2 SVGAGI (reference sequence). This CDR3 has 16 amino acids. CDR3 DNA sequence: TGTGCCAGCAGTTTCCCCGGACAGGGGGCTACCGGGGAGCTGTTTTTT. Its translation is CASSFPGQGATGELFF.

A word on this clonotype: This clone may be a read error of a much larger clone one base away. The chain employs TRBV6-6 and TRBJ2-5; TRBD2 matches at 8 bases. CDR3 length equals 14 residues. Germline CDR1 reads MNHNY; CDR2 reads SVGAGI (reference sequence). CDR3 sequence reads: CDSSPAGTRETQYF. The CDR3, as DNA: TGTGACAGCAGTCCGGCCGGGACTAGAGAGACCCAGTACTTC.

This chain uses TRBV7-8 with TRBJ2-4; D gene unclear. The length of the CDR3 is 14 residues. V dropped 0 bases and J dropped 6 bases, with 9 bases sitting between them. From germline, CDR1 is SGHVS and CDR2 FQNEAQ. Here the CDR3 reads CASSLAGWGNIQYF. CDR3 in DNA: TGTGCCAGCAGCTTAGCGGGTTGGGGAAACATTCAGTACTTC. The whole variable domain, filled in from reference TRBV7-8 and TRBJ2-4, reads GAGVSQSPRYKVAKRGQDVALRCDPISGHVSLFWYQQALGQGPEFLTYFQNEAQLDKSGLPSDRFFAERPEGSVSTLKIQRTQQEDSAVYLCASSLAGWGNIQYFGAGTRLSVL.

This clonotype has only a few counts. The V and J genes are TRBV7-2 and TRBJ2-2; 9 bases fit TRBD1. This CDR3 is 19 amino acids long. Germline CDR1 SGHTA, CDR2 FQGNSA. The trim removed 2 bases at V and 0 bases at J, leaving 10 bases unmatched. In nucleotides, the CDR3 is TGTGCCAGCAGCTTATTGGATGTGGGGACAGGGCCGAACACCGGGGAGCTGTTTTTT. This codes for CASSLLDVGTGPNTGELFF.

There are a few counts of this clonotype. The chain links TRBV7-2 to TRBJ2-3, with 12 bases matching TRBD2. With V trimmed by 3 bases and J by 4 bases, 2 bases remained unmatched. From germline, CDR1 is SGHTA and CDR2 FQGNSA. This CDR3 is built from 15 residues. CDR3 amino acids: CASSLTSGSADTQYF. The CDR3 DNA is TGTGCCAGCAGCTTGACTAGCGGGAGTGCAGATACGCAGTATTTT.

This clonotype was observed a handful of times. The rearrangement links TRBV12-3 or TRBV12-4 to TRBJ1-4; 7 bases are a match to TRBD1. Trimming cost V 5 bases and J 3 bases; bases outside gene matches: 6. The CDR3 sequence is 15 residues long. The CDR3 coding sequence is TGTGCCAGCAGTCACAGGGGCCCACCTAATGAAAAACTGTTTTTT. As protein: CASSHRGPPNEKLFF.

The chain recombines TRBV10-2 with TRBJ2-5; perhaps TRBD1 as D (6 bases). Germline V gene lookup returns CDR1 WSHSY and CDR2 SAAADI. The CDR3 spans 13 residues. V was pared by 4 bases and J by 3 bases, with 9 bases between. CDR3 sequence (DNA): TGCGCCAGCAGTGTGAACAGGGAAGAGACCCAGTACTTC. It translates to CASSVNREETQYF.

The V and J genes are TRBV28 and TRBJ2-2; 7 bases match TRBD1. CDR3 length: 15 residues. CDR1 and CDR2 from the germline V gene are MDHEN and SYDVKM. V trimming: 3 bases; J trimming: 4 bases; junction bases outside the gene matches: 5. CDR3 DNA sequence: TGTGCCAGCAGTTTGCGCAGGGGGACCACCGGGGAGCTGTTTTTT. Protein: CASSLRRGTTGELFF. The variable domain in full, completed from reference TRBV28 and TRBJ2-2, reads DVKVTQSSRYLVKRTGEKVFLECVQDMDHENMFWYRQDPGLGLRLIYFSYDVKMKEKGDIPEGYSVSREKKERFSLILESASTNQTSMYLCASSLRRGTTGELFFGEGSRLTVL.

The CDR3 DNA is TGTGCCAGCAGTTTAGGGCGGAGCTCCTATAATTCACCCCTCCACTTT. Amino acid sequence: CASSLGRSSYNSPLHF. The gene calls are TRBV27 and TRBJ1-6; D gene unclear. V lost 2 bases and J 0 bases, leaving 8 bases between the germline ends. Germline V gene lookup returns CDR1 MNHEY and CDR2 SMNVEV (reference sequence). This CDR3 is 16 amino acids long.

This clonotype occurred many times. CDR3 DNA: TGTGCCAGCAGCCTACCGGGAAACACTGAAGCTTTCTTT. Residues: CASSLPGNTEAFF. This chain connects TRBV7-2 to TRBJ1-1; D uncertain. CDR3 length equals 13 residues. The germline CDR1 and CDR2 sequences are SGHTA and FQGNSA. The V end was cut by 5 bases, the J end by 2 bases, with 9 bases between.

The chain has TRBV7-6 and TRBJ2-3; tentative D call: TRBD1 (6 bases). The CDR3 has 14 residues. Germline loops: CDR1 SGHVS, CDR2 FNYEAQ. V lost 5 bases, J lost 4 bases, and 13 bases lay in between. DNA for the CDR3: TGTGCCAGCAGCCTACAGGGTCGGGCAGATACGCAGTATTTT. It yields the protein CASSLQGRADTQYF. Using reference TRBV7-6 and TRBJ2-3 for the parts outside the CDR3, the full variable domain is GAGVSQSPRYKVTKRGQDVALRCDPISGHVSLYWYRQALGQGPEFLTYFNYEAQQDKSGLPNDRFSAERPEGSISTLTIQRTEQRDSAMYRCASSLQGRADTQYFGPGTRLTVL.

The chain joins TRBV7-3 to TRBJ2-1; a possible D gene is TRBD2 (7 bases). V was shortened by 7 bases and J by 7 bases, with 17 bases between the two germline ends. Germline V gene sequence: CDR1 SGHTA, CDR2 FQGTGA. There are 14 residues in the CDR3. CDR3 nucleotide sequence: TGTGCCAGCAACTCCGGGGGGCCCGGGAATGAGCAGTTCTTC. It translates to CASNSGGPGNEQFF.

V usage is TRBV19 and J usage is TRBJ2-1; 8 nucleotides line up with TRBD2. J gave up 0 bases and V 5 bases, and 9 bases lay outside the gene matches. Germline V gene lookup returns CDR1 LNHDA and CDR2 SQIVND (reference sequence). The CDR3 is 17 residues long. CDR3 coding DNA: TGTGCCAGTAGTCCGAGACTAGCGCAGAGCTCCTACAATGAGCAGTTCTTC. This sequence encodes CASSPRLAQSSYNEQFF. The complete variable domain, with remaining parts taken from reference TRBV19 and TRBJ2-1, reads DGGITQSPKYLFRKEGQNVTLSCEQNLNHDAMYWYRQDPGQGLRLIYYSQIVNDFQKGDIAEGYSVSREKKESFPLTVTSAQKNPTAFYLCASSPRLAQSSYNEQFFGPGTRLTVL.

This clonotype was counted a single time. This CDR3 reads CSVEEARRQYF. The CDR3 DNA reads TGCAGCGTTGAAGAGGCGAGACGTCAGTATTTT. This sequence joins TRBV29-1 and TRBJ1-5; D call uncertain. Matching the DNA end better, TRBJ2-3 makes the J call doubtful. The CDR3 runs 11 residues. The germline V gene encodes CDR1 SQVTM and CDR2 ANQGSEA.

The chain recombines TRBV7-2 with TRBJ2-1; 10 bases agree with TRBD2. The CDR3 sequence is 14 residues long. Germline CDR1 SGHTA, CDR2 FQGNSA. The junction had 12 bases not matched to a gene; V was cut back by 5 bases and J by 14 bases. CDR3 in amino acids: CASSPASGGVPEFF. The CDR3 coding sequence is TGTGCCAGCAGCCCGGCCAGCGGGGGGGTCCCGGAGTTCTTC.

This clonotype has only a few counts. The gene calls are TRBV12-3 or TRBV12-4 and TRBJ2-6; 10 bases match TRBD2. The CDR3 loop spans 19 amino acids. V shed 6 bases and J 0 bases; nucleotides not matched to a gene: 11. The CDR3 nucleotides read TGTGCCAGCAGCCCTAATAGCGGGGGGCTTAGCTCTGGGGCCAACGTCCTGACTTTC. Protein: CASSPNSGGLSSGANVLTF.